These 29 T cell receptor beta chains were sequenced from one sample in a study of T cells in Graves' hyperthyroidism and ophthalmopathy. From RNA transcripts, TCR beta CDR3 regions were amplified. TCR CDR3 regions were first amplified by RT-PCR with HTBI primers. In TCRdb, the multiplex PCR reads were re-called with MiXCR into one record per CDR3 protein. This table has around 690,000 distinct CDR3 sequences, approximately 15% appearing once. The material sequenced was blood. All receptors come from a man over 45 with Graves' hyperthyroidism.

J is TRBJ2-4 and V is TRBV4-1; D might be TRBD1 (6 bases). The CDR3 length is 15 residues. Germline V gives CDR1 MGHRA, CDR2 YSYEKL. V was trimmed by 3 bases and J by 6 bases, leaving 15 bases between them. As DNA, the CDR3 is TGCGCCAGCAGCCAGCCCAGGGACACCCCAAACATTCAGTACTTC. Translated, it gives CASSQPRDTPNIQYF.

This clonotype was detected ten times or more. The chain recombines TRBV5-8 with TRBJ1-5; possibly TRBD1 for D (6 bases). V shed 6 bases and J shed 0 bases, with 10 bases lying between them. This CDR3 spans 14 amino acids. CDR1 is SGHTS, CDR2 YDEGEE, per germline. The CDR3 loop reads CASTGQISNQPQHF. CDR3 sequence (DNA): TGTGCCAGCACCGGACAGATTAGCAATCAGCCCCAGCATTTT. The whole variable domain, remainder taken from reference TRBV5-8 and TRBJ1-5, is EAGVTQSPTHLIKTRGQQATLRCSPISGHTSVYWYQQALGLGLQFLLWYDEGEERNRGNFPPRFSGRQFPNYSSELNVNALELEDSALYLCASTGQISNQPQHFGDGTRLSIL.

This clonotype was detected a few times. Its ends do not fully match the called genes, so a read error is possible. V and J are TRBV28 and TRBJ1-6; D not certain. Germline V gene lookup returns CDR1 MDHEN and CDR2 SYDVKM. This CDR3 is built from 15 residues. This CDR3 reads CASLQYDSYNAPLHF. The CDR3 region has the DNA TGTGCCAGTCTCCAGTACGACTCCTATAATGCACCCCTCCACTTT.

The CDR3 here is CASSIWETGSSYEQYF. The CDR3 DNA reads as TGTGCCAGTAGTATATGGGAGACAGGGAGCTCCTACGAGCAGTACTTC. The chain links TRBV19 to TRBJ2-7, with 7 positions matching TRBD1. Germline V gene data show CDR1 as LNHDA and CDR2 as SQIVND (reference sequence). With 2 bases clipped from V and 0 bases from J, the junction kept 7 bases outside the gene matches. The CDR3 has 16 amino acids. The full variable domain, with the rest looked up from reference TRBV19 and TRBJ2-7, is DGGITQSPKYLFRKEGQNVTLSCEQNLNHDAMYWYRQDPGQGLRLIYYSQIVNDFQKGDIAEGYSVSREKKESFPLTVTSAQKNPTAFYLCASSIWETGSSYEQYFGPGTRLTVT.

This chain connects TRBV20-1 to TRBJ1-3; no clear D. The length of the CDR3 is 16 residues. The germline V gene has CDR1 DFQATT and CDR2 SNEGSKA (reference sequence). V lost 5 bases to trimming and J lost 0 bases, with 17 bases between them. The DNA of the CDR3 is TGCAGTGCTGGAGTACCCGACGGCCTCTCTGGAAACACCATATATTTT. This gives the protein CSAGVPDGLSGNTIYF.

This clonotype has ten or more counts. This chain links TRBV3-1 with TRBJ2-7; D is unresolved. Looked up from germline, CDR1 is LGHDT and CDR2 is YNNKEL (reference sequence). The CDR3 runs to 14 residues. V was clipped by 0 bases and J by 2 bases, with 8 bases between them. DNA of the CDR3: TGTGCCAGCAGCCAAGATTTAGGTGCCTACGAGCAGTACTTC. Amino acids: CASSQDLGAYEQYF.

This clonotype was recorded a few times. The V call is TRBV19, the J call TRBJ1-5; D unresolved. The germline V gene encodes CDR1 LNHDA and CDR2 SQIVND (reference sequence). Trimming left V 3 bases short and J 7 bases short, with 10 bases between. The CDR3 totals 13 residues. CDR3 sequence (DNA): TGTGCCAGTAGTATCGTTTCGGGACAGCCCCAGCATTTT. It yields the protein CASSIVSGQPQHF.

For this clonotype: This could be a read error, since a much larger clone is one nucleotide away. The chain combines TRBV20-1 with TRBJ2-7, with 11 bases that match TRBD2. In germline, CDR1 is DFQATT, CDR2 SNEGSKA (reference sequence). This CDR3 spans 15 amino acids. CDR3 residues: CSARPLAGGFYEEYF. The CDR3 DNA is TGCAGTGCTAGGCCCCTAGCGGGAGGATTCTACGAGGAGTACTTC.

This clonotype was observed a handful of times. V and J are TRBV19 and TRBJ1-1, with 10 bases fitting TRBD1. This CDR3 is 16 amino acids long. Trimming removed 2 bases from V and 5 bases from J; junction bases left unmatched: 8. Germline V gene lookup returns CDR1 LNHDA and CDR2 SQIVND (reference sequence). In DNA, the CDR3 is TGTGCCAGTAGTATACTAATAGGGACAGGGGTAACTGAAGCTTTCTTT. Encoded protein: CASSILIGTGVTEAFF.

In this sample, this clonotype turned up many times. The chain joins TRBV27 to TRBJ2-7; D gene uncertain. V shed 5 bases and J shed 0 bases, with 11 bases lying between them. Germline assignment: CDR1 MNHEY and CDR2 SMNVEV (reference sequence). This CDR3 comprises 14 residues. CDR3 sequence (DNA): TGTGCCAGCAGTAAGATACCCAGCTCCTACGAGCAGTACTTC. Encoded protein: CASSKIPSSYEQYF.

With regard to this clonotype: Being one base from a much bigger clone, this may be a read error. V is TRBV14 and J is TRBJ2-1; 10 nucleotides agree with TRBD2. The CDR3 is made up of 13 amino acids. The germline V gene encodes CDR1 SGHDN and CDR2 FVKESK. Trimming took 6 bases from V and 6 from J; bases not matched to a gene: 2. CDR3 region: CASRTSGCNEQFF. The CDR3 nucleotides read TGTGCCAGCAGGACTAGCGGGTGCAATGAGCAGTTCTTC.

This clonotype is a singleton in its sample. A much bigger clone sits one base away, suggesting this may be a read error. This chain uses TRBV20-1 with TRBJ2-5, with TRBD2 identical over 13 bases. The CDR3 loop spans 16 amino acids. Germline V gene lookup returns CDR1 DFQATT and CDR2 SNEGSKA (reference sequence). The V segment lost 5 bases and the J segment 5 bases; nucleotides outside the gene matches: 11. The CDR3: CSAVGLAGESCETQYF. CDR3 DNA sequence: TGCAGTGCTGTCGGACTAGCGGGAGAAAGTTGTGAGACCCAGTACTTC.

This clonotype occurred many times. V and J are TRBV12-3 or TRBV12-4 and TRBJ2-2, with D possibly TRBD1 on 6 matching bases. There are 14 residues in the CDR3. Trimming removed 6 bases at V and 5 bases at J, with 13 bases between. This CDR3 reads CASRVKGETGELFF. The CDR3, as DNA: TGTGCCAGCAGAGTCAAGGGGGAAACCGGGGAGCTGTTTTTT.

This clonotype was seen repeatedly, ten times or more. This chain uses TRBV24-1 with TRBJ2-1; possibly TRBD1 for D (7 bases). This CDR3 has 17 residues. Looked up from germline, CDR1 is KGHDR and CDR2 is SFDVKD. The V gene lost 4 bases and the J gene lost 4 bases, with 19 bases spanning the gap. The CDR3 nucleotides are TGTGCCACCAGTGACGGGAGACTCCGGGACAGTTACAATGAGCAGTTCTTC. This codes for CATSDGRLRDSYNEQFF.

This clonotype has at least ten counts. V is TRBV6-1 and J is TRBJ2-7; TRBD2 aligns across 10 bases. The CDR3 is 15 residues long. CDR1 is MNHNS, CDR2 SASEGT, per germline. The J segment lost 5 bases and the V segment lost 2 bases, leaving 6 bases of the junction unmatched. The chain's CDR3 is CASSESSGSFHEQYF. Here the CDR3 DNA reads TGTGCCAGCAGTGAATCTAGCGGGAGTTTCCACGAGCAGTACTTC.

The chain links TRBV2 to TRBJ2-7; 9 bases are shared with TRBD1. The CDR3 spans 14 residues. In germline, CDR1 is SNHLY, CDR2 FYNNEI. The ends lost 5 bases at V and 2 bases at J; junction bases unmatched: 4. The CDR3 DNA sequence: TGTGCCAGCAGTAAAGACAGGGGGACCTACGAGCAGTACTTC. Protein sequence: CASSKDRGTYEQYF.

This clonotype was recorded many times. The chain combines TRBV28 with TRBJ1-2; unclear D gene. CDR1 is MDHEN and CDR2 is SYDVKM in the germline V gene. The ends were cut back, 7 bases at V and 6 bases at J, with 15 bases in the middle. The CDR3 consists of 13 residues. DNA for the CDR3: TGTGCCAGCACCTGGTTGGGATTCCATGGCTACACCTTC. This sequence encodes CASTWLGFHGYTF.

This clonotype occurred many times. The chain joins TRBV19 to TRBJ2-1, with D possibly being TRBD1 (5 bases). Per germline, CDR1 LNHDA and CDR2 SQIVND (reference sequence). The V end was cut by 3 bases, the J end by 8 bases, with 14 bases between. This CDR3 is built from 14 residues. CDR3 coding DNA: TGTGCCAGTAGTATCCAGGGTGGTAGCCATGAGCAGTTCTTC. Residues: CASSIQGGSHEQFF.

CDR3 coding DNA: TGTGCCAGCAGTCCCGGGACAGTAGAGTGGGATGAGCAGTTCTTC. Amino acid sequence: CASSPGTVEWDEQFF. This chain links TRBV27 with TRBJ2-1; 7 positions match TRBD1. The V and J ends lost 5 bases and 8 bases, in that order; junction bases with no gene match: 12. Germline assignment: CDR1 MNHEY and CDR2 SMNVEV (reference sequence). The CDR3 has 15 residues.

The chain uses TRBV27 and TRBJ2-5; TRBD1 matches at 7 bases. Trimming removed 7 bases from V and 5 bases from J; junction bases left unmatched: 7. The CDR3 is 13 amino acids. CDR1 is MNHEY and CDR2 is SMNVEV in the germline V gene (reference sequence). DNA for the CDR3: TGTGCCAGCACCTCACAGGGGTGGGAGACCCAGTACTTC. Protein: CASTSQGWETQYF.

This chain connects TRBV28 to TRBJ2-3; D gene ambiguous. In germline, CDR1 is MDHEN, CDR2 SYDVKM. V lost 2 bases and J 0 bases, leaving 18 bases between the germline ends. The CDR3 consists of 18 residues. The CDR3 DNA reads TGTGCCAGCAGTTTAGATATGGGGTCTAGGATTAGCACAGATACGCAGTATTTT. Its translation is CASSLDMGSRISTDTQYF.

The chain uses TRBV20-1 and TRBJ1-3; D call uncertain. CDR3 length equals 14 residues. With 6 bases removed from V and 2 bases from J, the gap between germline ends came to 14 bases. The germline gives CDR1 DFQATT, CDR2 SNEGSKA (reference sequence). CDR3 residues: CSAPRPSAGNTIYF. CDR3 nucleotide sequence: TGCAGTGCCCCAAGACCCTCCGCTGGAAACACCATATATTTT.

This clonotype was seen many times. The CDR3 DNA sequence: TGTGCCAGCAGCCAGGGATCGAATAATTCACCCCTCCACTTT. It yields the protein CASSQGSNNSPLHF. The J gene is TRBJ1-6, the V gene TRBV3-1; no definite D call. This CDR3 region has 14 residues. Germline-derived CDR1 and CDR2 are LGHDT and YNNKEL (reference sequence). The ends were cut back, 3 bases at V and 5 bases at J, with 8 bases in the middle.

This clonotype was observed once. With a much larger clone just one base away, this may be a read error. The genes are TRBV13 and TRBJ1-2; D perhaps matches TRBD1 (5 bases). The germline V gene encodes CDR1 PRHDT and CDR2 FYEKMQ (reference sequence). V dropped 4 bases and J dropped 3 bases, with 12 bases sitting between them. The CDR3 totals 14 residues. CDR3 protein: CASSSRGNDYGYTF. The DNA for the CDR3 is TGTGCCAGCAGCTCACGGGGGAACGACTATGGCTACACCTTC.

The chain has TRBV30 and TRBJ2-5; 8 nucleotides line up with TRBD2. V was pared by 2 bases and J by 5 bases, with 13 bases of the junction left unmatched. The CDR3 extends over 16 amino acids. CDR1 GTSNPN and CDR2 SVGIG come from the germline V gene (reference sequence). CDR3 protein: CAWSPWTCGRSETQYF. The CDR3 DNA reads TGTGCCTGGAGTCCCTGGACTTGCGGGAGGAGCGAGACCCAGTACTTC.

Ten or more counts support this clonotype. J is TRBJ2-3 and V is TRBV20-1; TRBD1 aligns across 11 bases. Germline values: CDR1 DFQATT, CDR2 SNEGSKA (reference sequence). The J segment lost 0 bases and the V segment lost 4 bases, leaving 3 bases of the junction unmatched. This CDR3 contains 15 residues. CDR3 nucleotide sequence: TGCAGTGCTACCGGGACAGGGGGTAGCACAGATACGCAGTATTTT. It is translated as CSATGTGGSTDTQYF.

This clonotype was detected a few times. The chain has TRBV4-2 and TRBJ2-7; 9 bases align to TRBD2. This CDR3 has 15 residues. V gave up 1 base and J gave up 4 bases; unmatched junction bases: 5. Germline V gene sequence: CDR1 LGHNA, CDR2 YNFKEQ. This chain's CDR3 is CASSQVLAGRYEQYF. CDR3 sequence (DNA): TGTGCCAGCAGCCAAGTACTAGCGGGTCGGTACGAGCAGTACTTC.

The genes are TRBV24-1 and TRBJ2-2; 16 bases line up with TRBD2. CDR1 KGHDR and CDR2 SFDVKD come from the germline V gene. V gave up 1 base and J gave up 0 bases; unmatched junction bases: 7. CDR3 length: 21 residues. CDR3 bases: TGTGCCACCAGTGATTTCAGCGGGACTAGCGGGAGGGCCGCGAACACCGGGGAGCTGTTTTTT. Its protein is CATSDFSGTSGRAANTGELFF.

The chain links TRBV5-1 to TRBJ1-2, with no clear D. The CDR3 has 14 amino acids. V lost 0 bases to trimming and J lost 0 bases, with 6 bases between them. In germline, CDR1 is SGHRS, CDR2 YFSETQ. CDR3 DNA: TGCGCCAGCAGCTTGGGGTTACCTAACTATGGCTACACCTTC. As protein: CASSLGLPNYGYTF. The complete variable domain, with remaining parts taken from reference TRBV5-1 and TRBJ1-2, reads KAGVTQTPRYLIKTRGQQVTLSCSPISGHRSVSWYQQTPGQGLQFLFEYFSETQRNKGNFPGRFSGRQFSNSRSEMNVSTLELGDSALYLCASSLGLPNYGYTFGSGTRLTVV.